This passage covers 2 T cell receptor beta chains from one sample sequenced in a study of beta chain features in type 1 diabetes. Broader study findings: Shortening that was moderate but significant affected the TCRB CDR3s of Type 1 diabetes patients in all four CD4+ subsets.

No antigens are known for them. The isolated RNA, all of it, was reverse transcribed, so expressed TCRB transcripts were what got sequenced. The repertoire was sequenced with immunoSEQ multiplex PCR; TCRdb's copy has only in-frame clones and lacks some. The data hold some 170,000 clones, with roughly 60% observed a single time. Sample: naive CD4+ T cells from blood. All receptors derive from a man aged 30-40 years with type 1 diabetes.

This clone has more than one count but fewer than ten. The genes are TRBV7-2 and TRBJ2-5; 11 nucleotides match TRBD1. CDR3 length: 16 residues. V gave up 1 base and J gave up 3 bases; unmatched junction bases: 4. Germline V gene sequence: CDR1 SGHTA, CDR2 FQGNSA. CDR3 amino acids: CASSLGPGQGEETQYF. CDR3 DNA: TGTGCCAGCAGCTTAGGCCCGGGACAGGGGGAAGAGACCCAGTACTTC.

The V gene is TRBV29-1, the J gene TRBJ2-7; weak D call: TRBD2 (6 bases). V shed 6 bases and J shed 3 bases, with 15 bases lying between them. The CDR3 loop spans 13 amino acids. CDR1 SQVTM and CDR2 ANQGSEA come from the germline V gene. CDR3: CSVNSGSYYEQYF. The CDR3 nucleotides read TGCAGCGTCAACTCCGGGAGTTACTACGAGCAGTACTTC.